The subject of this entry is one T cell receptor beta chain. Its antigen is as yet unknown. This entry belongs to a study of cytomegalovirus exposure and HLA in healthy donors. PCR involved 60 Vbeta and 13 Jbeta primers. The assay was immunoSEQ multiplex PCR, and TCRdb's table has in-frame clones only and misses some. The sample holds 100,000 to 150,000 clones; approximately 73% are singletons and the top ten take under 5.5%. Study outcomes and limitations: Apart from CMV serostatus, no immune exposure information was available. Cytomegalovirus-associated status was assigned to more than 150 TCR beta chains. HLA alleles were associated with roughly 17,000 TCR beta sequences in a later analysis at 0.05 false discovery rate. Later examination showed HLA-associated TCR beta chains had greater clonal expansion than equally common others.

V gave up 5 bases and J gave up 0 bases; unmatched junction bases: 11. The CDR3 runs 17 residues. Germline CDR1 is SEHNR and CDR2 is FQNEAQ (reference sequence). The chain combines TRBV7-9 with TRBJ2-5, with TRBD2 identical over 8 bases. The sequencing sample was made of PBMCs. The origin of this receptor is a man aged 55-75 years in good health and CMV-seropositive. CDR3 sequence: CASSRLGAGGYQETQYF. CDR3 nucleotide sequence: TGTGCCAGCAGCCGCTTAGGCGCGGGGGGATACCAAGAGACCCAGTACTTC.